This T cell receptor beta chain appears in the sequencing data of a study of Ad26.COV2.S vaccination and SARS-CoV-2 variants. On this clone itself: Its target is unknown.

Only in-frame clones appear in the TCRdb table, and some are missing; sequencing was by immunoSEQ multiplex PCR. The sample holds approximately 480,000 clones, around nine tenths seen once. Trimming took 6 bases from V and 7 from J, leaving 10 bases between them. Germline V gene sequence: CDR1 MNHEY, CDR2 SVGAGI. The CDR3 totals 13 residues. The sample's treatment: about 20 received Ad26.COV2.S at low or high dose, single or two shots; roughly 5 received placebo; per-sample allocation not given. Samples came from day 63 after the first vaccine or placebo injection. An adult donor aged 18-55 years was enrolled in Boston. Study-wide results and caveats: For non-spike TCRs, breadth in vaccine recipients resembled that in placebo recipients.

The origin of this receptor is a person aged 18 to 59 who received the Ad26.COV2.S COVID-19 vaccine or a placebo. This specimen was peripheral blood, taken in a trial of Ad26.COV2.S vaccine versus placebo. This chain links TRBV6-5 with TRBJ1-6; D is uncertain. CDR3 in amino acids: CASSDSGNSPLHF. The CDR3 bases are TGTGCCAGCAGCGATAGCGGGAATTCACCCCTCCACTTT.